The clone carrying this TCR beta chain was recorded many times. Each CDR3 protein is one row after TCRdb ran MiXCR on the 5' RACE reads. The data hold about 51,000 distinct CDR3 sequences, with roughly 17% observed a single time. This sample is part of a study of neurological immune-mediated disorders. Trimming pared 2 bases from V and 0 bases from J, leaving 9 bases between. The CDR3 is 15 amino acids. Germline V gene data show CDR1 as MNHEY and CDR2 as SVGAGI. This TCR came from a man between 60 and 75 years old in good health. Sample: PBMCs. The rearrangement uses TRBV6-5 and TRBJ2-3; maybe TRBD2 (7 bases). CDR3 sequence: CASSYGRGSTDTQYF. CDR3 in DNA: TGTGCCAGCAGTTACGGGAGGGGGAGCACAGATACGCAGTATTTT.